The next 19 T cell receptor beta chains were all read from a single sample in a study of blood T cell repertoires in COVID-19. TCRdb keeps only in-frame clones here, not all; method: immunoSEQ multiplex PCR. Of fewer than 350,000 clones listed, approximately 86% were seen once; the top ten hold approximately 8.8%. What was sequenced was peripheral blood. The origin of the receptors is a man between 18 and 29 years old with active or convalescent COVID-19.

This sequence joins TRBV5-6 and TRBJ2-1; D is unresolved. Germline lookup yields CDR1 SGHDT and CDR2 YYEEEE. V lost 4 bases and J 5 bases, leaving 7 bases between the germline ends. The CDR3 runs to 12 residues. The CDR3 protein is CASSQNDNEQFF. For the CDR3, the DNA is TGTGCCAGCAGCCAGAATGACAATGAGCAGTTCTTC.

In DNA, the CDR3 is TGTGCCAGCAGGGACAGCCGACACACAATAAAACTGTTTTTT. It specifies CASRDSRHTIKLFF. The V call is TRBV6-5, the J call TRBJ1-4; possibly TRBD1 for D (6 bases). Trimming removed 6 bases at V and 10 bases at J, with 18 bases between. The CDR3 extends over 14 amino acids. Germline-derived CDR1 and CDR2 are MNHEY and SVGAGI.

The V and J genes are TRBV9 and TRBJ1-2; possibly TRBD1 for D (5 bases). Trimming took 3 bases from V and 6 from J, leaving 9 bases between them. Germline values: CDR1 SGDLS, CDR2 YYNGEE. The CDR3 length is 12 residues. The CDR3 here is CASSAGSDGYTF. The CDR3 coding sequence is TGTGCCAGCAGCGCAGGGTCGGATGGCTACACCTTC.

This clone is a singleton in its sample. The chain joins TRBV29-1 to TRBJ1-2, with D possibly TRBD1 on 6 matching bases. Germline assignment: CDR1 SQVTM and CDR2 ANQGSEA. V was pared by 4 bases and J by 2 bases, with 14 bases between. This CDR3 has 14 residues. CDR3 nucleotide sequence: TGCAGCGTTGGACAGGCCGGAGAGAACTATGGCTACACCTTC. Amino acids: CSVGQAGENYGYTF. Complete variable domain (other parts from reference TRBV29-1 and TRBJ1-2): SAVISQKPSRDICQRGTSLTIQCQVDSQVTMMFWYRQQPGQSLTLIATANQGSEATYESGFVIDKFPISRPNLTFSTLTVSNMSPEDSSIYLCSVGQAGENYGYTFGSGTRLTVV.

The V call is TRBV3-1 (or the pseudogene TRBV3-2), the J call TRBJ2-7, with D possibly matching TRBD1 (6 bases). The V gene lost 0 bases and the J gene lost 2 bases, with 14 bases spanning the gap. The germline CDR1 and CDR2 sequences are LGHDT and YNNKEL (reference sequence). The CDR3 is 16 amino acids. The CDR3 DNA sequence: TGTGCCAGCAGCCAAGATCGAGAAGGGACACCCTACGAGCAGTACTTC. Translation: CASSQDREGTPYEQYF.

The J gene is TRBJ1-1, the V gene TRBV4-3; 7 positions match TRBD1. The junction had 6 bases not matched to a gene; V was cut back by 4 bases and J by 4 bases. CDR1 and CDR2 from the germline V gene are LGHNA and YSLEER. This CDR3 has 14 residues. The CDR3 spells CASSLGQDLTEAFF. The CDR3 DNA follows: TGCGCCAGCAGCCTCGGACAGGACCTCACTGAAGCTTTCTTT.

This clone showed up many times. The rearrangement joins TRBV3-1 (or the pseudogene TRBV3-2) to TRBJ2-1; the match to TRBD2 covers 8 bases. Germline values: CDR1 LGHDT, CDR2 YNNKEL (reference sequence). Germline trimming cut 1 base from V and 3 bases from J; bases unmatched to any gene: 5. CDR3 length: 16 residues. The CDR3 protein is CASSQVRSGNYNEQFF. CDR3 DNA: TGTGCCAGCAGCCAAGTCCGTAGCGGGAACTACAATGAGCAGTTCTTC.

This chain connects TRBV15 to TRBJ2-3; D is perhaps TRBD1 (6 bases). The CDR3 consists of 17 residues. The germline V gene encodes CDR1 LNHNV and CDR2 YYDKDF (reference sequence). With 0 bases removed from V and 0 bases from J, the gap between germline ends came to 13 bases. CDR3 nucleotide sequence: TGTGCCACCAGCAGAGATCACAGGGCCGGTAGCACAGATACGCAGTATTTT. Translated, it gives CATSRDHRAGSTDTQYF.

This chain links TRBV4-3 with TRBJ1-6, with 9 bases that match TRBD1. Germline CDR1 reads LGHNA; CDR2 reads YSLEER. The V and J ends lost 3 bases and 8 bases, in that order; junction bases with no gene match: 11. This CDR3 comprises 17 residues. CDR3 in amino acids: CASSHRGAGQGYSPLHF. In DNA, the CDR3 is TGCGCCAGCAGCCACCGGGGGGCGGGACAGGGTTATTCACCCCTCCACTTT.

The rearrangement joins TRBV4-3 to TRBJ2-5; a possible D gene is TRBD1 (6 bases). The V gene lost 4 bases and the J gene lost 2 bases, with 8 bases spanning the gap. CDR1 is LGHNA, CDR2 YSLEER, per germline. There are 13 residues in the CDR3. CDR3 coding DNA: TGCGCCAGCAGCCGGACAGTACAAGAGACCCAGTACTTC. Amino acids: CASSRTVQETQYF.

The rearrangement uses TRBV5-1 and TRBJ2-3; possible D gene TRBD1, 5 bases. The germline V gene has CDR1 SGHRS and CDR2 YFSETQ. Deletions cut 4 bases from V and 6 bases from J, with 9 bases between. The CDR3 extends over 12 amino acids. CDR3 coding DNA: TGCGCCAGCAGCCCAGGGTACGATACGCAGTATTTT. As protein: CASSPGYDTQYF.

The genes are TRBV24-1 and TRBJ2-2, with TRBD1 matching 7 bases. The CDR3 has 15 residues. V lost 4 bases to trimming and J lost 5 bases; unmatched junction nucleotides: 6. Germline-derived CDR1 and CDR2 are KGHDR and SFDVKD. CDR3 bases: TGTGCCACCAGTGAAGGGACAGCGGAGACCGGGGAGCTGTTTTTT. It is translated as CATSEGTAETGELFF.

The chain is built from TRBV19 and TRBJ1-2; 9 bases fit TRBD1. This CDR3 contains 16 residues. V trimming: 7 bases; J trimming: 3 bases; junction bases outside the gene matches: 12. Germline values: CDR1 LNHDA, CDR2 SQIVND (reference sequence). CDR3 nucleotide sequence: TGTGCCAGTACCGCGTCCAGGGACAGGGCCTACTATGGCTACACCTTC. Translated, it gives CASTASRDRAYYGYTF.

V usage is TRBV7-6 and J usage is TRBJ2-7; 9 bases agree with TRBD1. The CDR3 is 15 residues long. Germline assignment: CDR1 SGHVS and CDR2 FNYEAQ. V lost 5 bases to trimming and J lost 3 bases; unmatched junction nucleotides: 8. CDR3 sequence reads: CASSPGQGDGYEQYF. The CDR3 DNA reads as TGTGCCAGCAGCCCGGGACAGGGAGACGGCTACGAGCAGTACTTC.

The CDR3 sequence is CASSLGRPDGYTF. The CDR3 region has the DNA TGTGCCAGCAGCCTCGGCAGGCCAGATGGCTACACCTTC. The chain is built from TRBV2 and TRBJ1-2, with unresolved D. Germline V CDR1 and CDR2: SNHLY, FYNNEI. The ends were cut back, 6 bases at V and 6 bases at J, with 14 bases in the middle. This CDR3 is 13 amino acids long.

This clone has more than one count but fewer than ten. This chain links TRBV12-3 or TRBV12-4 with TRBJ1-2; 7 nucleotides line up with TRBD1. CDR3 length: 12 residues. V shed 6 bases and J 10 bases; nucleotides not matched to a gene: 8. The CDR3, as DNA: TGTGCCAGCAGAACAGGGGAATTTACCTACACCTTC. It specifies CASRTGEFTYTF.

This chain connects TRBV6-5 to TRBJ2-7; D is perhaps TRBD1 (5 bases). V was shortened by 5 bases and J by 3 bases, with 14 bases between the two germline ends. The CDR3 loop spans 14 amino acids. Per the germline V gene, CDR1 is MNHEY and CDR2 is SVGAGI. Here the CDR3 reads CASSQNRQHYEQYF. CDR3 coding DNA: TGTGCCAGCAGTCAGAATAGACAGCACTACGAGCAGTACTTC.

V usage is TRBV30 and J usage is TRBJ1-2, with D possibly being TRBD1 (5 bases). V was cut by 5 bases and J by 7 bases, with 17 bases left in between. The germline V gene has CDR1 GTSNPN and CDR2 SVGIG (reference sequence). The CDR3 consists of 13 residues. The chain's CDR3 is CAWPSGGVCGYTF. The CDR3 region has the DNA TGTGCCTGGCCTAGTGGGGGGGTTTGTGGCTACACCTTC. Supplemented by reference TRBV30 and TRBJ1-2, the full variable domain reads SQTIHQWPATLVQPVGSPLSLECTVEGTSNPNLYWYRQAAGRGLQLLFYSVGIGQISSEVPQNLSASRPQDRQFILSSKKLLLSDSGFYLCAWPSGGVCGYTFGSGTRLTVV.

V usage is TRBV19 and J usage is TRBJ2-2, with TRBD1 matching over 7 bases. Losses at the gene ends were 6 bases for V and 5 bases for J; bases not matched to a gene: 9. From germline, CDR1 is LNHDA and CDR2 SQIVND (reference sequence). The length of the CDR3 is 15 residues. The CDR3 region has the DNA TGTGCCAGTAGCTCCGGGACAGAGATAACCGGGGAGCTGTTTTTT. Translating it yields CASSSGTEITGELFF.